This record looks at one TCR beta chain sequence and its context. Germline V gene data show CDR1 as SGHVS and CDR2 as FQNEAQ. With 5 bases removed from V and 2 bases from J, the gap between germline ends came to 12 bases. The CDR3 sequence is 14 residues long. This sample was taken from a study of blood T cell repertoires in COVID-19. Study as a whole: Specimens from acute and convalescent COVID-19 originated in the United States, Italy and Spain. Nucleic acid was either cDNA or gDNA, and it came from T cells, B-cell-depleted T cells, or PBMCs.

Repertoires were generated with immunoSEQ multiplex PCR, while TCRdb's copy carries only in-frame clones and drops some. Of 400,000 to 500,000 clones listed, approximately 88% are singletons. This receptor was taken from a woman aged 40 to 50 who had recovered from COVID-19. V and J are TRBV7-8 and TRBJ2-5; maybe TRBD1 (5 bases). Sequenced sample: PBMCs or T cells enriched from blood (not recorded which). The chain's CDR3 is CASSRGDRQETQYF. The CDR3 region has the DNA TGTGCCAGCAGCCGCGGCGACAGACAAGAGACCCAGTACTTC.